This T cell receptor beta chain derives from a study of blood T cell repertoires in COVID-19. Study background: The samples span acute and convalescent COVID-19 from the United States, Italy and Spain. T cells, B-cell-depleted T cells, or PBMCs provided the cDNA or gDNA that served as material.

The CDR3 has 14 residues. CDR1 and CDR2 from the germline V gene are SGDLS and YYNGEE. V shed 0 bases and J shed 1 base, with 7 bases lying between them. The authors' processing: Amplified reference gene primers provided the basis for estimating nucleated cell counts. The method was immunoSEQ multiplex PCR; TCRdb's version includes in-frame clones alone and lacks a portion of them. V and J calls and clone size are those listed in that table; D and trimming were worked out from the DNA. Of 250,000 to 300,000 clones detected, 89% appear once; the ten largest clones hold roughly an eighth. The chain joins TRBV9 to TRBJ1-1; D not certain. Sequenced sample: peripheral blood. This clonotype was sampled from a woman in her sixties or seventies with acute or convalescent COVID-19. Here the CDR3 DNA reads TGTGCCAGCAGCGTAGGGGAGAGGAACACTGAAGCTTTCTTT. Translating gives CASSVGERNTEAFF.